The clone carrying this T cell receptor (beta chain) has a single count. Data came from immunoSEQ multiplex PCR; TCRdb stores just in-frame clones and leaves some out. The table records fewer than 3 million clones, under 95% of them present only once. This record belongs to a study of shared clonotypes between healthy human individuals. Trimming took off 5 bases at V and 6 bases at J, with 10 bases between the two ends. From germline, CDR1 is SGHTA and CDR2 FQGNSA. The CDR3 loop spans 13 amino acids. The receptor was derived from a young man in good health. Some clones in this sample may be carry-over from other donors' samples. Specimen: naive CD4+ T cells from PBMCs. The subset is: CD45RA+ positively selected. The genes are TRBV7-2 and TRBJ1-4; possibly TRBD1 for D (6 bases). In DNA form, the CDR3 reads TGTGCCAGCAGCCGACGACAGGATGAAAAACTGTTTTTT. Translating gives CASSRRQDEKLFF. Variable domain in full (rest from reference TRBV7-2 and TRBJ1-4): GAGVSQSPSNKVTEKGKDVELRCDPISGHTALYWYRQSLGQGLEFLIYFQGNSAPDKSGLPSDRFSAERTGGSVSTLTIQRTQQEDSAVYLCASSRRQDEKLFFGSGTQLSVL.